The clone carrying this T cell receptor (beta chain) was seen a few times. The antigen remains unidentified. The time point: newly diagnosed GD, antithyroid drugs for less than 3 months. With RNA extracted from PBMCs as input, the TCR library was made. The patients were drawn from one endocrinology department in Xi'an, China. CDR3 size: 13 residues. With 7 bases clipped from V and 4 bases from J, the junction kept 9 bases outside the gene matches. Germline CDR1 reads SQVTM; CDR2 reads ANQGSEA. This record comes from a study of regulatory T cells in long-lasting Graves disease. Whole-study findings and limits: Less diverse TCR repertoires were seen in persistent Graves' patients than in newly diagnosed ones.

CDR3-region Arm-PCR and iRepertoire HTBI primers produced the TCR beta libraries. TCRdb ran MiXCR on the multiplex PCR reads and lists one entry per CDR3 protein. Here the sample spans 400,000 to 650,000 distinct CDR3 sequences, approximately 16% being singletons. These same records also appear under a second study, on T cells in Graves' hyperthyroidism and ophthalmopathy. That study adds: The TCR CDR3 was amplified in a first-round RT-PCR using the HTBI primer set.

The sequencing here drew on peripheral blood mononuclear cells (PBMCs), taken at new diagnosis, from a patient treated with antithyroid drugs. The receptor's source is a woman aged 35-65 years with Graves disease. V is TRBV29-1 and J is TRBJ2-5, with TRBD2 identical over 7 bases. CDR3 region: CSARGEARETQYF. The CDR3 DNA sequence: TGCAGCGCCCGGGGGGAGGCCCGAGAGACCCAGTACTTC.